This T cell receptor beta chain derives from a study of CD8 T cells in ankylosing spondylitis. Study-wide results and caveats: Disease-linked clones bore a CD8+ phenotype and were relatively rare in peripheral blood. Clones tied to disease were said to be significantly enriched in matched ankylosing spondylitis synovial fluid. The study identified a TCR beta motif of roughly eight highly homologous variants that appeared characteristic of ankylosing spondylitis blood.

This CDR3 is 13 amino acids long. J was trimmed by 5 bases and V by 7 bases; bases with no gene match: 3. Making use of molecular barcodes, quantitative 5'-RACE generated TCR beta libraries. TCRdb redid the calling of the 5' RACE reads with MiXCR, one entry per CDR3 protein. The sample carries more than 150,000 distinct CDR3 sequences, approximately 18% recorded once. This clonotype came up many times. Its antigen is currently unknown. The sequenced sample consisted of blood, either unsorted or a sorted T cell fraction (not recorded which). This rearrangement joins TRBV12-3 or TRBV12-4 to TRBJ2-4; 9 nucleotides match TRBD1. The clonotype was recovered from a male donor under 30 with ankylosing spondylitis or in good health (not recorded which). The CDR3 nucleotides read TGTGCCAGCAACCGACAGGGGGAAAACATTCAGTACTTC. It yields the protein CASNRQGENIQYF.